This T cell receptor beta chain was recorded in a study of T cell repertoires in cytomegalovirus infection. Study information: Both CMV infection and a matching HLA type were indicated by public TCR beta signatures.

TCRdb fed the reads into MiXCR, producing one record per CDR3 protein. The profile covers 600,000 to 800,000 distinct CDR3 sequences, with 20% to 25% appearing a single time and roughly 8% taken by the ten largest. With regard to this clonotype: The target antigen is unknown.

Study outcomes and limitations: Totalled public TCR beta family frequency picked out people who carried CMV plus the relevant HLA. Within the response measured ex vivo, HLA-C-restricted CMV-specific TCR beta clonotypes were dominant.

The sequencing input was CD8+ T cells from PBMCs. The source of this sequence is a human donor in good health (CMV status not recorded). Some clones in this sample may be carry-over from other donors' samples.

CDR3 sequence (DNA): TGTGCCAGCAGTTACGGGTACAACTACGAGCAGTACTTC. Translated: CASSYGYNYEQYF. V gene TRBV6-5 combines with J gene TRBJ2-7; D remains ambiguous. V lost 2 bases, J lost 3 bases, and 8 bases lay in between. Germline CDR1 MNHEY, CDR2 SVGAGI. The CDR3 runs to 13 residues.